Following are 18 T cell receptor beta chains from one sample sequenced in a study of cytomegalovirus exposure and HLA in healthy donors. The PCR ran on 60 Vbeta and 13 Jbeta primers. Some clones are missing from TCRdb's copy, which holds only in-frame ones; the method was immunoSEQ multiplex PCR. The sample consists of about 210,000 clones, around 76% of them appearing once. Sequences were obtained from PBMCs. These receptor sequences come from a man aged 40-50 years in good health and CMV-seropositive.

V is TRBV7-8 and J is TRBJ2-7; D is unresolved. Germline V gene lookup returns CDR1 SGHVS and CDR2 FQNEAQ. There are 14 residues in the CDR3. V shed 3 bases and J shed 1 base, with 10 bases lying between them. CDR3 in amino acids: CASSFSPGSYEQYV. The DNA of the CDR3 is TGTGCCAGCAGCTTCTCGCCCGGGTCCTACGAGCAGTACGTC.

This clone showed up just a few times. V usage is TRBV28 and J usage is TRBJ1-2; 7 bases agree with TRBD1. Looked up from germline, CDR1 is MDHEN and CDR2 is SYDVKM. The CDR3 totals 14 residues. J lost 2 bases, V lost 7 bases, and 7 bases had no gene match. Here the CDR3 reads CASTRTGINYGYTF. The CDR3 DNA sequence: TGTGCCAGCACGCGGACAGGTATCAACTATGGCTACACCTTC.

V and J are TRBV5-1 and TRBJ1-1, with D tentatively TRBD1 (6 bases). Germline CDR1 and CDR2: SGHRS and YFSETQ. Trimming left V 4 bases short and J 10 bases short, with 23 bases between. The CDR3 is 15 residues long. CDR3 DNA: TGCGCCAGCAGCCCCCTGGGACATGCCCAAGTAGGAGCTTTCTTT. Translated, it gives CASSPLGHAQVGAFF.

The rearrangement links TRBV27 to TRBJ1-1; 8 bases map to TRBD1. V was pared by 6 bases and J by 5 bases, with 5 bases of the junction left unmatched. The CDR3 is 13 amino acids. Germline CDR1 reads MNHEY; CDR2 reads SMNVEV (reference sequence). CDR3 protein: CASRKTGETEAFF. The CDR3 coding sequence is TGTGCCAGCAGAAAGACAGGGGAAACTGAAGCTTTCTTT.

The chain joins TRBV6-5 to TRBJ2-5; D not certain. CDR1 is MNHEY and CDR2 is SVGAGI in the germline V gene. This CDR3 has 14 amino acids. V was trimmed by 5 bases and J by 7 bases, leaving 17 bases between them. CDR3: CASSVLGGPGTQYF. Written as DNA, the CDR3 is TGTGCCAGCAGTGTGCTTGGCGGCCCGGGGACCCAGTACTTC.

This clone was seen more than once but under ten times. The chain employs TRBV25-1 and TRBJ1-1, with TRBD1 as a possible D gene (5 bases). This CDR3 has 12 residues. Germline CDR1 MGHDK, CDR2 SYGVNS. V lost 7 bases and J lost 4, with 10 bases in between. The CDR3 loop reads CASNRGGTEAFF. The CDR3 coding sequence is TGTGCCAGCAATCGGGGGGGCACTGAAGCTTTCTTT. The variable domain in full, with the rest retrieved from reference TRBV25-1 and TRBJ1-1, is EADIYQTPRYLVIGTGKKITLECSQTMGHDKMYWYQQDPGMELHLIHYSYGVNSTEKGDLSSESTVSRIRTEHFPLTLESARPSHTSQYLCASNRGGTEAFFGQGTRLTVV.

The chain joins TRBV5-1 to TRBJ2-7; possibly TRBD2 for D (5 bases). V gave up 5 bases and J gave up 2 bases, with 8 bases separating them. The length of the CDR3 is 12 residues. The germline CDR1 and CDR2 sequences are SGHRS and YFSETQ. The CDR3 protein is CASSSGAYEQYF. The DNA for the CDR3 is TGCGCCAGCAGTTCCGGGGCCTACGAGCAGTACTTC.

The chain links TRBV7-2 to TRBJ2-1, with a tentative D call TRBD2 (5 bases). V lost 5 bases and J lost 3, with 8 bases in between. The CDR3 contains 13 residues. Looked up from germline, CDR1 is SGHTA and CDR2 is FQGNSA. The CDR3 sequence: CASSPDYYNEQFF. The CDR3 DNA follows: TGTGCCAGCAGCCCAGACTACTACAATGAGCAGTTCTTC.

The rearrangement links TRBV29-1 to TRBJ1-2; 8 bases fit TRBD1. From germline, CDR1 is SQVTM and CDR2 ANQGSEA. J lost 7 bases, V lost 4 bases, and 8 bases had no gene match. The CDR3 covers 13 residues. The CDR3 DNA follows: TGCAGCGTTGCTGGCAGGGGGCTGGTTGGCTACACCTTC. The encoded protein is CSVAGRGLVGYTF.

In DNA, the CDR3 is TGTGCCATCAGTGGGCGGGCTAGCGGGAGGCAGAGCTCCTACAATGAGCAGTTCTTC. It codes for CAISGRASGRQSSYNEQFF. The genes are TRBV10-3 and TRBJ2-1; 11 bases are shared with TRBD2. In germline, CDR1 is ENHRY, CDR2 SYGVKD. V lost 4 bases, J lost 0 bases, and 11 bases stayed unmatched. This CDR3 region has 19 residues.

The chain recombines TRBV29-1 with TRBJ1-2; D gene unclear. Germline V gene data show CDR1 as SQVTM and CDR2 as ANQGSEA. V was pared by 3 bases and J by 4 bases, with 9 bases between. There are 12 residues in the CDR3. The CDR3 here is CSVDADGYGYTF. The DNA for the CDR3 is TGCAGCGTTGACGCAGATGGCTATGGCTACACCTTC.

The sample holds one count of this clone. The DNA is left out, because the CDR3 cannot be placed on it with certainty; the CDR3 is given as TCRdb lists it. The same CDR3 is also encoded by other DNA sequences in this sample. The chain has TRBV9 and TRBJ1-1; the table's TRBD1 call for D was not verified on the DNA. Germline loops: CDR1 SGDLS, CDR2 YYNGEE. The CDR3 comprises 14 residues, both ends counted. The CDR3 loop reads CASSVGQGTTEAFF.

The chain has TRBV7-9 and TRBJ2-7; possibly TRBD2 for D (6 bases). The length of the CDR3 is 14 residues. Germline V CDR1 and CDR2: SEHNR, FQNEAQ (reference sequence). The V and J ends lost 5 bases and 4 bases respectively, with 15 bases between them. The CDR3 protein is CASSRRPGDYEQYF. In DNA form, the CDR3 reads TGTGCCAGCAGCCGTCGCCCGGGGGATTACGAGCAGTACTTC.

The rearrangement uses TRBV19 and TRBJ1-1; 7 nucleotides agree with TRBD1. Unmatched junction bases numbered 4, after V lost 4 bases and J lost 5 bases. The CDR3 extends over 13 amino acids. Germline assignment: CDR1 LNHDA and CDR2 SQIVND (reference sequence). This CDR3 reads CASSTTGYTEAFF. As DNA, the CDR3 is TGTGCCAGTAGTACGACAGGGTATACTGAAGCTTTCTTT. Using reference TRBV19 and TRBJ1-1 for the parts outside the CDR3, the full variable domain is DGGITQSPKYLFRKEGQNVTLSCEQNLNHDAMYWYRQDPGQGLRLIYYSQIVNDFQKGDIAEGYSVSREKKESFPLTVTSAQKNPTAFYLCASSTTGYTEAFFGQGTRLTVV.

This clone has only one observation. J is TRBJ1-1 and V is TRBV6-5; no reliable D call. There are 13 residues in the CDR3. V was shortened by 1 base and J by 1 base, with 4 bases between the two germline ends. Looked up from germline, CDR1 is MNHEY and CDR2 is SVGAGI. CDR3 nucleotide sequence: TGTGCCAGCAGTTACTTACAGAACACTGAAGCTTTCTTT. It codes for CASSYLQNTEAFF.

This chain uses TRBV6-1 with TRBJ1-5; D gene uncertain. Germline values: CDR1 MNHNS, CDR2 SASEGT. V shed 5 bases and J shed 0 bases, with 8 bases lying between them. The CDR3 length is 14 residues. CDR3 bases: TGTGCCAGCAGTTTGAGTAATAGCAATCAGCCCCAGCATTTT. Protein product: CASSLSNSNQPQHF.

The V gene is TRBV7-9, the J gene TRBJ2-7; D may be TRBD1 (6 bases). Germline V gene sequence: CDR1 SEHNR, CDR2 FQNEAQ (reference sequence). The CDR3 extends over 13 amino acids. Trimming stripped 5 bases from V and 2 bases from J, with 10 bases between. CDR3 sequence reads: CASSTGSPYEQYF. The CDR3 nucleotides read TGTGCCAGCAGCACAGGGTCCCCCTACGAGCAGTACTTC.

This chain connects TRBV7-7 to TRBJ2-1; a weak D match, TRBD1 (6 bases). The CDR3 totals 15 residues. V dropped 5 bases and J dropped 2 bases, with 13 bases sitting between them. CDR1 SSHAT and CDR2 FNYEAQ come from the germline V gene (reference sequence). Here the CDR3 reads CASSHDRTPYNEQFF. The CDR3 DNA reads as TGTGCCAGCAGCCACGACAGGACCCCCTACAATGAGCAGTTCTTC.